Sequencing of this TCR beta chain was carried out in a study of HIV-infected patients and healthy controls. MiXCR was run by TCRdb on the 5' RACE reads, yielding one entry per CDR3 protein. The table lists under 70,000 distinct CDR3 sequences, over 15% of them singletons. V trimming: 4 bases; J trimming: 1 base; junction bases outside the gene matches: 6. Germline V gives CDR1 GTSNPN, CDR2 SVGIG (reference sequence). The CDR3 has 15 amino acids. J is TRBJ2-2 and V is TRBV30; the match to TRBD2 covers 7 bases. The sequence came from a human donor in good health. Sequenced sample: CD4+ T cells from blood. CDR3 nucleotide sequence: TGTGCCTGGAATACGCGGGGGAAGAACACCGGGGAGCTGTTTTTT. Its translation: CAWNTRGKNTGELFF.